This TCR beta chain was captured by sequencing in a study of T cells after yellow fever vaccination. From the 5' RACE reads, TCRdb called clonotypes with MiXCR, one entry per CDR3 protein. Here the sample spans about 340,000 distinct CDR3 sequences, about 8.7% being singletons. This CDR3 comprises 13 residues. CDR1 and CDR2 (germline): LGHNA, YSLEER. V gave up 4 bases and J gave up 10 bases, with 14 bases separating them. Points on this clonotype: The antigen is unknown.

Study observations and caveats: Post-booster reappearance was seen for most primary-vaccination clones (roughly 96% CD4, roughly 88% CD8).

The sample was PBMCs, taken on the day of the first yellow fever vaccination. The rearrangement uses TRBV4-3 and TRBJ2-1, with D uncertain. The TCR was taken from a young man who received the YFV17D yellow fever vaccine. CDR3 residues: CASSPRYPREQFF. CDR3 DNA: TGCGCCAGCAGCCCCCGATACCCGAGAGAGCAGTTCTTC.